This passage covers 14 T cell receptor beta chains from one sample sequenced in a study of vaccination and CD4 T cells after COVID-19. Cultured CD4+ T-cell DNA underwent Oncomine TCR Beta short-read sequencing. Via MiXCR, TCRdb re-called the PCR reads, giving one row per CDR3 protein. The sample lists about 10,000 distinct CDR3 sequences, about 28% seen once, with 14% to 15% in the top ten. This sample's treatment: roughly ten-day PBMC culture with coronavirus spike peptide pools or control peptides (ViraFEST assay). Their recognized antigens are unknown. Sequencing was performed on CD4+ T cells from blood, cultured in vitro, taken after SARS-CoV-2 vaccination. The receptors come from a human donor who had recovered from COVID-19.

This clonotype has only a few counts. The chain recombines TRBV29-1 with TRBJ1-2, with 8 bases aligning to TRBD1. The CDR3 is made up of 13 amino acids. Germline V gene data show CDR1 as SQVTM and CDR2 as ANQGSEA. The junction had 3 bases not matched to a gene; V was cut back by 5 bases and J by 1 base. CDR3 residues: CSVYRGGNYGYTF. As DNA, the CDR3 is TGCAGCGTTTACAGGGGGGGTAACTATGGCTACACCTTC.

CDR3 sequence: CASSLRREGPDTQYF. CDR3 sequence (DNA): TGTGCCAGCAGCTTGAGGCGGGAGGGGCCAGATACGCAGTATTTT. The chain uses TRBV5-4 and TRBJ2-3; the match to TRBD2 covers 9 bases. The germline V gene encodes CDR1 SGHNT and CDR2 YYREEE (reference sequence). V shed 1 base, J shed 4 bases, and the junction held 4 bases outside the gene matches. The CDR3 is 15 residues long. Complete variable domain (other parts from reference TRBV5-4 and TRBJ2-3): ETGVTQSPTHLIKTRGQQVTLRCSSQSGHNTVSWYQQALGQGPQFIFQYYREEENGRGNFPPRFSGLQFPNYSSELNVNALELDDSALYLCASSLRREGPDTQYFGPGTRLTVL.

This clonotype was seen a few times. The chain links TRBV19 to TRBJ1-1; TRBD1 is a possible D gene (5 bases). Trimming stripped 6 bases from V and 4 bases from J, with 21 bases between. The CDR3 runs to 16 residues. Germline-derived CDR1 and CDR2 are LNHDA and SQIVND (reference sequence). CDR3 amino acids: CASRAGAGAVVTEAFF. DNA of the CDR3: TGTGCCAGTAGGGCCGGGGCGGGTGCAGTGGTCACTGAAGCTTTCTTT.

The chain has TRBV9 and TRBJ1-1, with 9 bases that match TRBD1. The CDR3 runs to 13 residues. V trimming: 7 bases; J trimming: 0 bases; junction bases outside the gene matches: 1. The germline gives CDR1 SGDLS, CDR2 YYNGEE. This CDR3 is CASGQGMNTEAFF. Written as DNA, the CDR3 is TGTGCCAGCGGACAGGGGATGAACACTGAAGCTTTCTTT.

This clonotype was seen a few times. J is TRBJ2-2 and V is TRBV6-2 or TRBV6-3, with 7 bases lining up with TRBD2. This CDR3 spans 17 amino acids. Germline-derived CDR1 and CDR2 are MNHEY and SVGEGT. The V and J ends lost 0 bases and 2 bases, in that order; junction bases with no gene match: 6. CDR3 DNA sequence: TGTGCCAGCAGTTACTCTTCCAGCGGGATAAACACCGGGGAGCTGTTTTTT. Residues: CASSYSSSGINTGELFF.

The chain has TRBV2 and TRBJ1-1; D gene uncertain. The CDR3 sequence is 14 residues long. From germline, CDR1 is SNHLY and CDR2 FYNNEI. Trimming shortened V by 2 bases and J by 6 bases, and 13 bases separated the two germline ends. The CDR3 DNA follows: TGTGCCAGCAGTGAATTAACCCCATGGGCTGAAGCTTTCTTT. It translates to CASSELTPWAEAFF.

This clonotype was recorded only once. The chain links TRBV3-1 to TRBJ2-7, with TRBD2 as a possible D gene (7 bases). V was pared by 4 bases and J by 7 bases, with 11 bases between. Germline assignment: CDR1 LGHDT and CDR2 YNNKEL (reference sequence). This CDR3 region has 12 residues. The CDR3 DNA reads TGTGCCAGCAGCCTGGCGGGGGCTGAGCAGTACTTC. It translates to CASSLAGAEQYF.

This clonotype was detected a few times. The chain combines TRBV7-2 with TRBJ2-1; D may match TRBD1 or TRBD2 (6 bases each). CDR1 and CDR2 from the germline V gene are SGHTA and FQGNSA. The CDR3 is 13 amino acids. V gave up 1 base and J gave up 7 bases, with 8 bases separating them. The CDR3 loop reads CASSLVGGNEQFF. The CDR3 DNA follows: TGTGCCAGCAGCTTAGTAGGGGGGAATGAGCAGTTCTTC.

This clonotype was seen a handful of times. This chain uses TRBV6-2 or TRBV6-3 with TRBJ2-7; D gene ambiguous. CDR3 length: 11 amino acids. The ends were cut back, 8 bases at V and 2 bases at J, with 7 bases in the middle. Germline V gene data show CDR1 as MNHEY and CDR2 as SVGEGT. The CDR3 loop reads CASGRTYEQYF. DNA of the CDR3: TGTGCCAGCGGGCGAACCTACGAGCAGTACTTC.

The chain joins TRBV28 to TRBJ1-2; TRBD1 matches at 11 bases. This CDR3 has 17 amino acids. The germline V gene encodes CDR1 MDHEN and CDR2 SYDVKM. Trimming took 3 bases from V and 1 from J; bases not matched to a gene: 7. In nucleotides, the CDR3 is TGTGCCAGCAGTTTCCGACAGGGACAGGGGGGTAACTATGGCTACACCTTC. This translates into CASSFRQGQGGNYGYTF.

The V call is TRBV6-2 or TRBV6-3, the J call TRBJ1-2; D is undetermined. Trimming removed 7 bases at V and 4 bases at J, with 10 bases between. Germline CDR1 is MNHEY and CDR2 is SVGEGT. CDR3 size: 12 residues. CDR3: CASNNRVYGYTF. The CDR3 bases are TGTGCCAGCAACAACCGGGTCTATGGCTACACCTTC.

This chain joins TRBV15 and TRBJ2-5; D is unresolved. The V and J ends lost 0 bases and 4 bases respectively, with 6 bases between them. Germline V gene sequence: CDR1 LNHNV, CDR2 YYDKDF (reference sequence). This CDR3 is 13 amino acids long. The CDR3 DNA sequence: TGTGCCACCAGCAGAGATCGGGTAGAGACCCAGTACTTC. Its translation: CATSRDRVETQYF.

This clonotype was detected only once. The CDR3 DNA is TGTGCCAGCAGTTACGCGTCGCCAACCGGGGAGCTGTTTTTT. As protein: CASSYASPTGELFF. The J gene is TRBJ2-2, the V gene TRBV6-5; no clear D. V was trimmed by 2 bases and J by 5 bases, leaving 9 bases between them. CDR1 is MNHEY and CDR2 is SVGAGI in the germline V gene. This CDR3 region has 14 residues.

This clonotype was seen a handful of times. The chain joins TRBV11-3 to TRBJ2-1, with TRBD2 matching over 10 bases. The V gene's germline CDR1 is SGHNT and CDR2 YENEEA. J was trimmed by 8 bases and V by 6 bases; bases with no gene match: 10. The CDR3 is made up of 15 amino acids. CDR3 in amino acids: CASSPTSGAFHEQFF. For the CDR3, the DNA is TGTGCCAGCAGTCCTACTAGCGGGGCTTTCCATGAGCAGTTCTTC.